Below, 28 T cell receptor beta chains from the same sample are listed, as sequenced in a study of shared clonotypes between healthy human individuals. This table comes from immunoSEQ multiplex PCR, and its TCRdb copy is limited to in-frame clones, with some not included. The sample lists about 1 million clones; roughly 75% were seen once. Input material: memory CD4+ T cells sorted from blood. The subset: CD45RA-negative fraction. These TCRs come from a man younger than 30 in good health.

This clone was found a few times. This chain uses TRBV21-1 with TRBJ1-2; the table's D call of TRBD1 was not tested on the DNA. TRBV21-1 is given as a pseudogene. This CDR3 contains 12 residues. For the CDR3, the DNA is TGTGCCATCCTGGACAGAAACTATGGCTACACCTTC. Translated: CAILDRNYGYTF.

This clone has only a few counts. The V gene is TRBV28, the J gene TRBJ1-2; D ambiguous. V lost 6 bases, J lost 8 bases, and 7 bases lay in between. The CDR3 contains 10 residues. The germline V gene has CDR1 MDHEN and CDR2 SYDVKM. CDR3 sequence (DNA): TGTGCCAGCAGCAGCAGAGGCTACACCTTC. Translation gives CASSSRGYTF.

This clone was counted a few times. This chain joins TRBV4-3 and TRBJ2-1; 9 nucleotides align to TRBD2. The length of the CDR3 is 16 residues. Germline CDR1 is LGHNA and CDR2 is YSLEER. With V trimmed by 0 bases and J by 7 bases, 7 bases remained unmatched. Here the CDR3 reads CASSQDSGSAGNEQFF. The DNA for the CDR3 is TGCGCCAGCAGCCAAGATAGCGGGAGCGCCGGAAATGAGCAGTTCTTC.

The chain joins TRBV7-2 to TRBJ2-3; no clear D gene. CDR3 length: 12 amino acids. Germline CDR1 is SGHTA and CDR2 is FQGNSA. V dropped 6 bases and J dropped 2 bases, with 6 bases sitting between them. The CDR3 DNA reads TGTGCCAGCAGACATCTCACAGATACGCAGTATTTT. Translated, it gives CASRHLTDTQYF.

The genes are TRBV9 and TRBJ2-5; 7 bases are shared with TRBD1. Trimming took 3 bases from V and 5 from J; bases not matched to a gene: 7. The CDR3 runs to 14 residues. Germline V lookup: CDR1 SGDLS, CDR2 YYNGEE. The CDR3 here is CASSAGQAVETQYF. Written as DNA, the CDR3 is TGTGCCAGCAGCGCAGGACAGGCAGTGGAGACCCAGTACTTC.

The rearrangement uses TRBV5-1 and TRBJ2-1; 10 nucleotides agree with TRBD2. Germline lookup yields CDR1 SGHRS and CDR2 YFSETQ. This CDR3 has 15 amino acids. With V trimmed by 2 bases and J by 8 bases, 7 bases remained unmatched. The CDR3 DNA is TGCGCCAGCAGCTTTCCACTAGCGGGAATCTATGAGCAGTTCTTC. This gives the protein CASSFPLAGIYEQFF.

This clone was counted a few times. V is TRBV5-1 and J is TRBJ2-5; TRBD2 might be the D (5 bases). CDR3 length: 15 amino acids. Per the germline V gene, CDR1 is SGHRS and CDR2 is YFSETQ. Trimming left V 4 bases short and J 2 bases short, with 15 bases between. The CDR3 DNA is TGCGCCAGCAGCCCGGTCCCGGGGATACAAGAGACCCAGTACTTC. Translation: CASSPVPGIQETQYF.

The chain uses TRBV5-4 and TRBJ2-5, with 9 bases fitting TRBD1. With 0 bases clipped from V and 3 bases from J, the junction kept 3 bases outside the gene matches. Germline values: CDR1 SGHNT, CDR2 YYREEE (reference sequence). The CDR3 covers 15 residues. The CDR3 DNA is TGTGCCAGCAGCTTGGGGGGACAGGGAGAAGAGACCCAGTACTTC. Translation: CASSLGGQGEETQYF.

About this clone itself: A much larger clone lies a single base off, so this may be a read error. The chain recombines TRBV2 with TRBJ1-6, with a possible D match to TRBD1 (5 bases). The CDR3 spans 12 residues. V lost 6 bases, J lost 15 bases, and 15 bases lay in between. Per germline, CDR1 SNHLY and CDR2 FYNNEI. CDR3 nucleotide sequence: TGTGCCAGCAGCCGACAGAGGGATTACCTCCACTTT. Translating gives CASSRQRDYLHF.

This clone was seen only once. This chain connects TRBV5-1 to TRBJ1-3; D not certain. Germline V gene sequence: CDR1 SGHRS, CDR2 YFSETQ. Trimming left V 0 bases short and J 2 bases short, with 9 bases between. The CDR3 consists of 15 residues. The CDR3 DNA sequence: TGCGCCAGCAGCTTGGATTGGGGTCCTGGAAACACCATATATTTT. This codes for CASSLDWGPGNTIYF.

Of note for this clone: A read error is possible here, since a much larger clone lies one base away. Other DNA sequences in the same sample also yield this CDR3. The genes are TRBV4-1 and TRBJ2-5; 10 bases map to TRBD2. The junction had 4 bases not matched to a gene; V was cut back by 4 bases and J by 2 bases. CDR3 length: 15 amino acids. The germline gives CDR1 MGHRA, CDR2 YSYEKL. CDR3 sequence (DNA): TGCGCCAGCAGCCCCGGACTAGCGGTTCAAGAGACCCAGTACTTC. Its translation is CASSPGLAVQETQYF.

Only a few counts were recorded for this clone. The J gene is TRBJ1-1, the V gene TRBV2, with a possible D match to TRBD1 (6 bases). The germline V and J ends were trimmed by 6 bases and 7 bases, with 12 bases remaining between them. This CDR3 contains 12 residues. The V gene's germline CDR1 is SNHLY and CDR2 FYNNEI. Here the CDR3 reads CASRPSTGEAFF. In DNA, the CDR3 is TGTGCCAGCAGGCCATCGACAGGTGAAGCTTTCTTT.

V usage is TRBV29-1 and J usage is TRBJ2-3; tentatively, D is TRBD2 (6 bases). The CDR3 runs 13 residues. The germline V gene encodes CDR1 SQVTM and CDR2 ANQGSEA. With 7 bases removed from V and 4 bases from J, the gap between germline ends came to 15 bases. This CDR3 reads CSAGPRLADTQYF. In DNA form, the CDR3 reads TGCAGCGCCGGACCTAGACTAGCAGATACGCAGTATTTT.

V gene TRBV7-2 combines with J gene TRBJ2-3, with a possible D match to TRBD2 (6 bases). The CDR3 is 14 residues long. V was trimmed by 10 bases and J by 3 bases, leaving 17 bases between them. The germline gives CDR1 SGHTA, CDR2 FQGNSA. The CDR3 DNA reads as TGTGCCACTCGGCGGGATTTTGGTACAGATACGCAGTATTTT. Its translation is CATRRDFGTDTQYF.

This sequence joins TRBV7-9 and TRBJ1-2; D ambiguous. The CDR3 has 14 amino acids. CDR1 and CDR2 from the germline V gene are SEHNR and FQNEAQ (reference sequence). The germline V and J ends were trimmed by 3 bases and 0 bases, with 8 bases remaining between them. In nucleotides, the CDR3 is TGTGCCAGCAGCTTGGCACCAGCTAACTATGGCTACACCTTC. Residues: CASSLAPANYGYTF.

The CDR3 DNA sequence: TGTGCCAGCAGCACTCACTTACTAGCGGGTACGAACAATGAGCAGTTCTTC. Protein sequence: CASSTHLLAGTNNEQFF. This sequence joins TRBV11-2 and TRBJ2-1, with 9 bases matching TRBD2. Germline lookup yields CDR1 SGHAT and CDR2 FQNNGV. The ends lost 5 bases at V and 5 bases at J; junction bases unmatched: 13. The CDR3 totals 17 residues.

The gene calls are TRBV6-6 and TRBJ1-2; 12 nucleotides match TRBD1. Germline V gene lookup returns CDR1 MNHNY and CDR2 SVGAGI (reference sequence). V shed 5 bases and J 7 bases; nucleotides not matched to a gene: 8. The CDR3 spans 15 residues. The CDR3 DNA sequence: TGTGCCAGCAGTCCCGGGGACAGGGGGCGTGTTGGCTACACCTTC. Encoded protein: CASSPGDRGRVGYTF.

The chain has TRBV5-1 and TRBJ1-1; possibly TRBD1 for D (6 bases). Germline CDR1 reads SGHRS; CDR2 reads YFSETQ. Trimming cost V 0 bases and J 6 bases, with 15 bases left between them. The CDR3 spans 15 residues. For the CDR3, the DNA is TGCGCCAGCAGCTTGGCGGGCAGGGGAGCGGCTGAAGCTTTCTTT. Translated, it gives CASSLAGRGAAEAFF.

The rearrangement links TRBV5-1 to TRBJ2-1; the match to TRBD1 covers 7 bases. CDR3 size: 15 residues. V shed 4 bases and J 0 bases; nucleotides not matched to a gene: 4. CDR1 and CDR2 from the germline V gene are SGHRS and YFSETQ. The CDR3 DNA reads TGCGCCAGCAGCCTGGGGACAGTCTCCTACAATGAGCAGTTCTTC. This codes for CASSLGTVSYNEQFF.

This sequence joins TRBV4-2 and TRBJ2-2; 9 nucleotides agree with TRBD1. The CDR3 totals 15 residues. With 2 bases clipped from V and 6 bases from J, the junction kept 4 bases outside the gene matches. Germline lookup yields CDR1 LGHNA and CDR2 YNFKEQ. This CDR3 is CASSQWGQGSGELFF. The CDR3 DNA reads as TGTGCCAGCAGCCAATGGGGACAGGGTTCCGGGGAGCTGTTTTTT.

In its sample, this clone was seen once. This CDR3 is CASSPDRNNSPLHF. The DNA for the CDR3 is TGTGCCAGCTCACCCGACAGAAATAATTCACCCCTCCACTTT. The chain has TRBV18 and TRBJ1-6; D is possibly TRBD1 (5 bases). The CDR3 is 14 amino acids. Per germline, CDR1 KGHSH and CDR2 LQKENI. Deletions cut 3 bases from V and 5 bases from J, with 8 bases between.

The J gene is TRBJ2-5, the V gene TRBV2, with 10 bases identical to TRBD2. J gave up 6 bases and V 7 bases, and 17 bases lay outside the gene matches. The CDR3 length is 17 residues. CDR1 is SNHLY, CDR2 FYNNEI, per germline. As DNA, the CDR3 is TGTGCCAGCACAAACACAGCGGGAGGGGCAGGTATAAAGACCCAGTACTTC. Translating it yields CASTNTAGGAGIKTQYF. Variable domain in full (rest from reference TRBV2 and TRBJ2-5): EPEVTQTPSHQVTQMGQEVILRCVPISNHLYFYWYRQILGQKVEFLVSFYNNEISEKSEIFDDQFSVERPDGSNFTLKIRSTKLEDSAMYFCASTNTAGGAGIKTQYFGPGTRLLVL.

The chain carries TRBV7-9 and TRBJ2-7, with TRBD1 identical over 7 bases. The CDR3 sequence is 15 residues long. Unmatched junction bases numbered 13, after V lost 6 bases and J lost 5 bases. The germline V gene has CDR1 SEHNR and CDR2 FQNEAQ (reference sequence). The CDR3 is CASRYSGQTLDEQYF. The CDR3 nucleotides read TGTGCCAGCAGATATTCGGGACAGACGCTGGACGAGCAGTACTTC.

The gene calls are TRBV11-2 and TRBJ2-1, with TRBD1 matching 7 bases. V trimming: 5 bases; J trimming: 3 bases; junction bases outside the gene matches: 13. CDR3 length equals 17 residues. CDR1 and CDR2 (germline): SGHAT, FQNNGV. The DNA of the CDR3 is TGTGCCAGCAGCGCGCACGGGTTGGGACAGAGCTACAATGAGCAGTTCTTC. Its protein is CASSAHGLGQSYNEQFF.

The V and J genes are TRBV4-1 and TRBJ1-5, with 8 positions matching TRBD1. The V gene's germline CDR1 is MGHRA and CDR2 YSYEKL. The CDR3 sequence is 17 residues long. V dropped 1 base and J dropped 7; count of bases not matched to a gene: 12. CDR3 loop: CASSQVSGKQGGQPQHF. DNA of the CDR3: TGCGCCAGCAGCCAAGTCAGCGGCAAACAGGGGGGCCAGCCCCAGCATTTT.

Ten or more counts support this clone. The chain joins TRBV9 to TRBJ1-4, with 8 positions matching TRBD1. CDR1 is SGDLS and CDR2 is YYNGEE in the germline V gene. The V and J ends lost 1 base and 7 bases, in that order; junction bases with no gene match: 3. The CDR3 is made up of 14 amino acids. The CDR3 coding sequence is TGTGCCAGCAGCGTAACAGGGGGTGGTGAAAAACTGTTTTTT. Protein sequence: CASSVTGGGEKLFF.

This clone was seen more than once but under ten times. The chain has TRBV11-3 and TRBJ1-6; TRBD1 aligns across 8 bases. The germline CDR1 and CDR2 sequences are SGHNT and YENEEA. The J segment lost 12 bases and the V segment lost 5 bases, leaving 15 bases of the junction unmatched. This CDR3 comprises 16 residues. The CDR3 loop reads CASSLRTGTGILPLHF. The DNA for the CDR3 is TGTGCCAGCAGCCTCCGAACCGGGACAGGAATTCTACCCCTCCACTTT.

The V call is TRBV2, the J call TRBJ2-6; D possibly matches TRBD1 or TRBD2 (5 bases each). The CDR3 has 17 residues. The germline V and J ends were trimmed by 2 bases and 2 bases, with 13 bases remaining between them. The V gene's germline CDR1 is SNHLY and CDR2 FYNNEI. The CDR3 protein is CASSEFGGSTGANVLTF. The CDR3 DNA is TGTGCCAGCAGTGAATTTGGGGGATCAACTGGGGCCAACGTCCTGACTTTC. Full variable domain (missing parts from reference TRBV2 and TRBJ2-6): EPEVTQTPSHQVTQMGQEVILRCVPISNHLYFYWYRQILGQKVEFLVSFYNNEISEKSEIFDDQFSVERPDGSNFTLKIRSTKLEDSAMYFCASSEFGGSTGANVLTFGAGSRLTVL.